These 24 T cell receptor beta chains were sequenced from one sample in a study of shared clonotypes between healthy human individuals. Libraries were prepared by immunoSEQ multiplex PCR; TCRdb keeps only in-frame clonotypes and omits some of them. In the table there are roughly 2.1 million clones, 85% to 95% of which are singletons. Terminally differentiated effector memory CD45RA+ cells were left out of the naive CD8 fraction, which was CD45RO-negative and positively selected for CCR7. Material for sequencing was naive CD8+ T cells from PBMCs. The receptors shown here come from a man younger than 35 in good health. Some clones in this sample may be carry-over from other donors' samples.

The rearrangement uses TRBV27 and TRBJ2-3; 8 positions agree with TRBD1. V trimming: 3 bases; J trimming: 0 bases; junction bases outside the gene matches: 2. This CDR3 comprises 15 residues. CDR1 and CDR2 (germline): MNHEY, SMNVEV (reference sequence). The chain's CDR3 is CASSFRQGSTDTQYF. CDR3 in DNA: TGTGCCAGCAGTTTTCGACAGGGGAGCACAGATACGCAGTATTTT.

J is TRBJ2-2 and V is TRBV9, with D unresolved. Trimming pared 0 bases from V and 4 bases from J, leaving 13 bases between. The CDR3 length is 16 residues. Germline V lookup: CDR1 SGDLS, CDR2 YYNGEE. The DNA of the CDR3 is TGTGCCAGCAGCGTAGGAAGAGGCCCGGGCACCGGGGAGCTGTTTTTT. Encoded protein: CASSVGRGPGTGELFF.

The chain is built from TRBV5-5 and TRBJ1-2; D unresolved. The V gene's germline CDR1 is SGHKS and CDR2 YYEKEE (reference sequence). V gave up 0 bases and J gave up 8 bases, with 8 bases separating them. CDR3 length equals 12 residues. DNA for the CDR3: TGTGCCAGCAGCTTGGGTTCCTTGGGCTACACCTTC. Translated, it gives CASSLGSLGYTF.

The chain recombines TRBV5-4 with TRBJ1-1; possibly TRBD1 for D (5 bases). V lost 4 bases and J lost 4, with 14 bases in between. Looked up from germline, CDR1 is SGHNT and CDR2 is YYREEE (reference sequence). This CDR3 contains 14 residues. CDR3 sequence reads: CASSLGGRSTEAFF. As DNA, the CDR3 is TGTGCCAGCAGCCTGGGGGGGAGGAGCACTGAAGCTTTCTTT.

This clone was counted a single time. The DNA of the CDR3 is TGCGCCAGCAGCCAAGATCGTTCCAGGGGGTCCCACGAGCAGTACTTC. This encodes CASSQDRSRGSHEQYF. The chain recombines TRBV4-1 with TRBJ2-7; 7 bases map to TRBD1. V lost 0 bases, J lost 5 bases, and 10 bases stayed unmatched. The CDR3 spans 16 residues. Germline V lookup: CDR1 MGHRA, CDR2 YSYEKL.

This chain connects TRBV23-1 to TRBJ1-2; TRBD1 agrees at 8 bases. TRBV23-1 carries the ORF label, with uncertain function. V gave up 3 bases and J gave up 6 bases; unmatched junction bases: 6. The CDR3 covers 14 residues. CDR3 loop: CASSHPGQGNGYTF. CDR3 bases: TGCGCCAGCAGTCACCCCGGACAGGGTAATGGCTACACCTTC.

The CDR3 loop reads CASSKGQGSLYEQYF. In DNA, the CDR3 is TGTGCCAGCAGTAAGGGACAGGGCAGCCTCTACGAGCAGTACTTC. The chain joins TRBV27 to TRBJ2-7; 9 positions agree with TRBD1. V lost 5 bases, J lost 3 bases, and 8 bases stayed unmatched. The germline gives CDR1 MNHEY, CDR2 SMNVEV (reference sequence). The CDR3 covers 15 residues.

The chain joins TRBV18 to TRBJ2-1, with TRBD2 matching 10 bases. With 4 bases clipped from V and 6 bases from J, the junction kept 3 bases outside the gene matches. In germline, CDR1 is KGHSH, CDR2 LQKENI. The CDR3 has 14 residues. CDR3 region: CASSLSGRGNEQFF. The CDR3 nucleotides are TGTGCCAGCTCACTGAGCGGGAGGGGCAATGAGCAGTTCTTC.

This chain joins TRBV11-2 and TRBJ2-7; 8 positions agree with TRBD2. The CDR3 loop spans 15 amino acids. J was trimmed by 4 bases and V by 5 bases; bases with no gene match: 10. In germline, CDR1 is SGHAT, CDR2 FQNNGV. The CDR3 region is CASSLRGGGGYEQYF. CDR3 DNA sequence: TGTGCCAGCAGCCTCCGGGGGGGCGGAGGTTACGAGCAGTACTTC.

The chain carries TRBV29-1 and TRBJ2-7; TRBD1 matches at 7 bases. CDR1 and CDR2 (germline): SQVTM, ANQGSEA. V shed 6 bases and J 6 bases; nucleotides not matched to a gene: 8. The CDR3 consists of 12 residues. In DNA, the CDR3 is TGCAGCGTACTTGGACAGGCGGGCGAGCAGTACTTC. This codes for CSVLGQAGEQYF.

V usage is TRBV6-5 and J usage is TRBJ2-7; 11 bases fit TRBD1. The CDR3 spans 14 residues. J was trimmed by 3 bases and V by 9 bases; bases with no gene match: 7. Germline CDR1 MNHEY, CDR2 SVGAGI. CDR3 sequence reads: CASWQGTGGYEQYF. The CDR3 DNA follows: TGTGCCAGTTGGCAGGGGACAGGGGGCTACGAGCAGTACTTC.

The chain couples TRBV7-8 to TRBJ2-7, with a possible D match to TRBD2 (6 bases). Germline V gives CDR1 SGHVS, CDR2 FQNEAQ. The CDR3 is made up of 15 amino acids. V lost 5 bases to trimming and J lost 2 bases, with 16 bases between them. The CDR3 bases are TGTGCCAGCAGCCCCACTCGGGGGACCCCCTACGAGCAGTACTTC. It translates to CASSPTRGTPYEQYF.

This chain joins TRBV5-8 and TRBJ2-1, with no clear D. There are 13 residues in the CDR3. Germline V gene lookup returns CDR1 SGHTS and CDR2 YDEGEE. Trimming shortened V by 6 bases and J by 6 bases, and 13 bases separated the two germline ends. Here the CDR3 reads CASMDPVGNEQFF. The CDR3 DNA is TGTGCCAGCATGGACCCGGTAGGCAATGAGCAGTTCTTC.

The sample holds one count of this clone. The chain has TRBV9 and TRBJ2-1; tentatively, D is TRBD2 (6 bases). The CDR3 length is 17 residues. Trimming stripped 3 bases from V and 0 bases from J, with 16 bases between. Germline lookup yields CDR1 SGDLS and CDR2 YYNGEE. In DNA, the CDR3 is TGTGCCAGCAGCGACCATCACGCCGGGAGCTCCTACAATGAGCAGTTCTTC. This encodes CASSDHHAGSSYNEQFF.

CDR3 loop: CAISAGESNYGYTF. The CDR3 DNA sequence: TGTGCCATCAGCGCCGGGGAATCTAACTATGGCTACACCTTC. This chain uses TRBV10-3 with TRBJ1-2; no clear D gene. With 6 bases removed from V and 0 bases from J, the gap between germline ends came to 11 bases. This CDR3 has 14 amino acids. Per the germline V gene, CDR1 is ENHRY and CDR2 is SYGVKD.

A word on this clone: Other DNA sequences in the sample encode the same CDR3. The chain has TRBV7-9 and TRBJ1-5; unclear D gene. In germline, CDR1 is SEHNR, CDR2 FQNEAQ (reference sequence). The V end was cut by 1 base, the J end by 3 bases, with 4 bases between. The CDR3 is 13 residues long. In DNA, the CDR3 is TGTGCCAGCAGCTTAGGTCCCAATCAGCCCCAGCATTTT. It translates to CASSLGPNQPQHF.

The genes are TRBV25-1 and TRBJ2-1; D call uncertain. V lost 6 bases to trimming and J lost 0 bases, with 6 bases between them. Germline CDR1 reads MGHDK; CDR2 reads SYGVNS. This CDR3 spans 13 amino acids. CDR3 sequence: CASRFSSYNEQFF. CDR3 DNA: TGTGCCAGCAGGTTCAGCTCCTACAATGAGCAGTTCTTC. Supplemented by reference TRBV25-1 and TRBJ2-1, the full variable domain reads EADIYQTPRYLVIGTGKKITLECSQTMGHDKMYWYQQDPGMELHLIHYSYGVNSTEKGDLSSESTVSRIRTEHFPLTLESARPSHTSQYLCASRFSSYNEQFFGPGTRLTVL.

The V gene is TRBV7-9, the J gene TRBJ2-7; D is undetermined. The length of the CDR3 is 13 residues. The V end was cut by 0 bases, the J end by 3 bases, with 6 bases between. The germline V gene has CDR1 SEHNR and CDR2 FQNEAQ (reference sequence). CDR3 residues: CASSLAFGYEQYF. The CDR3 DNA reads as TGTGCCAGCAGCTTAGCCTTCGGCTACGAGCAGTACTTC.

This chain joins TRBV18 and TRBJ2-7; 7 bases fit TRBD2. Germline assignment: CDR1 KGHSH and CDR2 LQKENI. Trimming at V came to 4 bases and at J to 1 base, leaving 7 bases not matched to a gene. The CDR3 totals 15 residues. Here the CDR3 reads CASSRERDLSYEQYF. Here the CDR3 DNA reads TGTGCCAGCTCACGGGAGCGGGATCTTTCCTACGAGCAGTACTTC.

J is TRBJ1-1 and V is TRBV29-1; D remains ambiguous. This CDR3 comprises 13 residues. V lost 4 bases to trimming and J lost 6 bases, with 15 bases between them. CDR1 SQVTM and CDR2 ANQGSEA come from the germline V gene. The CDR3 DNA is TGCAGCGTTGGCCGGGCAGTACCCTCTGAAGCTTTCTTT. Amino acid sequence: CSVGRAVPSEAFF.

The rearrangement uses TRBV7-9 and TRBJ2-5; D not certain. The CDR3 spans 14 residues. V lost 0 bases and J 2 bases, leaving 7 bases between the germline ends. Germline lookup yields CDR1 SEHNR and CDR2 FQNEAQ (reference sequence). The CDR3 sequence is CASSLATRQETQYF. CDR3 sequence (DNA): TGTGCCAGCAGCTTAGCCACGCGTCAAGAGACCCAGTACTTC. Based on the CDR3 plus reference TRBV7-9 and TRBJ2-5, the full variable domain is DTGVSQNPRHKITKRGQNVTFRCDPISEHNRLYWYRQTLGQGPEFLTYFQNEAQLEKSRLLSDRFSAERPKGSFSTLEIQRTEQGDSAMYLCASSLATRQETQYFGPGTRLLVL.

This rearrangement joins TRBV4-1 to TRBJ2-1, with 7 bases aligning to TRBD2. This CDR3 spans 15 amino acids. Per the germline V gene, CDR1 is MGHRA and CDR2 is YSYEKL. The ends lost 1 base at V and 7 bases at J; junction bases unmatched: 7. This chain's CDR3 is CASSQVGGIRNEQFF. The CDR3 DNA reads TGCGCCAGCAGCCAAGTGGGAGGGATTAGGAATGAGCAGTTCTTC.

The chain is built from TRBV2 and TRBJ1-1, with 10 bases that match TRBD1. The CDR3 loop spans 17 amino acids. J lost 0 bases, V lost 6 bases, and 10 bases had no gene match. The V gene's germline CDR1 is SNHLY and CDR2 FYNNEI. The chain's CDR3 is CASSRGQGLRMNTEAFF. CDR3 nucleotides: TGTGCCAGCAGCCGGGGACAGGGGCTAAGGATGAACACTGAAGCTTTCTTT.

The V gene is TRBV7-7, the J gene TRBJ2-1; TRBD2 is a possible D gene (5 bases). The CDR3 is 15 amino acids. Per germline, CDR1 SSHAT and CDR2 FNYEAQ (reference sequence). Trimming left V 0 bases short and J 5 bases short, with 11 bases between. The CDR3 here is CASSLALGSDNEQFF. The CDR3 DNA follows: TGTGCCAGCAGCTTAGCGCTGGGGAGCGACAATGAGCAGTTCTTC.